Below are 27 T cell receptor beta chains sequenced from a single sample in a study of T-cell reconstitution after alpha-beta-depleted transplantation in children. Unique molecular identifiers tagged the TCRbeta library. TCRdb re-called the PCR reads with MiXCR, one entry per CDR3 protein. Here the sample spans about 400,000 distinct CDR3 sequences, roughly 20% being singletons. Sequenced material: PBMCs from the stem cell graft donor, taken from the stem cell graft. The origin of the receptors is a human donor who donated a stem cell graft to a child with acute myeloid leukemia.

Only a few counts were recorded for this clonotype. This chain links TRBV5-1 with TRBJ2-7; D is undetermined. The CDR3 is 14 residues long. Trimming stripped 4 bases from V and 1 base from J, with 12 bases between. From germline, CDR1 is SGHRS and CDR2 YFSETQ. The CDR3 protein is CASSSRTDSYEQYF. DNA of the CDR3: TGCGCCAGCAGCAGCCGGACCGATTCCTACGAGCAGTACTTC.

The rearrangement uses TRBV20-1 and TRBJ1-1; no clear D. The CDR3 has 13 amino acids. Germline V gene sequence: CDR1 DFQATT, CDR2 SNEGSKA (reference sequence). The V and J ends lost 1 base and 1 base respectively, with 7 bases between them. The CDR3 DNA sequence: TGCAGTGCTAGAGTTACAGCGAACACTGAAGCTTTCTTT. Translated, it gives CSARVTANTEAFF.

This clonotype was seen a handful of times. This chain's CDR3 is CASSATSSGRNIQYF. The CDR3 nucleotides are TGTGCCAGCAGCGCCACCTCCAGCGGGCGGAACATTCAGTACTTC. The rearrangement uses TRBV12-3 or TRBV12-4 and TRBJ2-4, with D perhaps TRBD2 (6 bases). CDR3 length equals 15 residues. The V end was cut by 6 bases, the J end by 7 bases, with 19 bases between.

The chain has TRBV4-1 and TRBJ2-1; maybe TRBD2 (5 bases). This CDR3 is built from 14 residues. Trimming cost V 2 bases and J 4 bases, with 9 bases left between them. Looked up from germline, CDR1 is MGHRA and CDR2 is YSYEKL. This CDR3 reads CASSQLGEYNEQFF. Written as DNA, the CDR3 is TGCGCCAGCAGCCAACTTGGGGAGTACAATGAGCAGTTCTTC.

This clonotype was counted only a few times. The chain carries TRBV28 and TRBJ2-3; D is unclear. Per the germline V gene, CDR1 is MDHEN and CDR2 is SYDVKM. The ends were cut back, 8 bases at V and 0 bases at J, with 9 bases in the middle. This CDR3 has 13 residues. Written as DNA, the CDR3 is TGTGCCAGCGTTCGAACTAGCACAGATACGCAGTATTTT. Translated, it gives CASVRTSTDTQYF. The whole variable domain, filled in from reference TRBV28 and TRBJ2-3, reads DVKVTQSSRYLVKRTGEKVFLECVQDMDHENMFWYRQDPGLGLRLIYFSYDVKMKEKGDIPEGYSVSREKKERFSLILESASTNQTSMYLCASVRTSTDTQYFGPGTRLTVL.

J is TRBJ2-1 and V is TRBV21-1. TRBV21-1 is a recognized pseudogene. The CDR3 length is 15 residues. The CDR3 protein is CASSKAGITRPEQFF. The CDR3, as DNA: TGTGCCAGCAGCAAAGCGGGCATCACCCGACCCGAGCAGTTCTTC.

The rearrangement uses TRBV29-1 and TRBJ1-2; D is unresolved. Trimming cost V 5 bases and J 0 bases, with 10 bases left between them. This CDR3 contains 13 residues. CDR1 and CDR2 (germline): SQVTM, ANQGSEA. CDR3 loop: CSVLADTNYGYTF. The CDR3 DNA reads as TGCAGCGTTTTGGCAGATACTAACTATGGCTACACCTTC.

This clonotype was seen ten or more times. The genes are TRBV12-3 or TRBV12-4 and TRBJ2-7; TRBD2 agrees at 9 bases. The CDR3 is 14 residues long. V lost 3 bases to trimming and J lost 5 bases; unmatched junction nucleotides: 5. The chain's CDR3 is CASSFSGRRDEQYF. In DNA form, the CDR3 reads TGTGCCAGCAGTTTTAGCGGGAGAAGGGACGAGCAGTACTTC.

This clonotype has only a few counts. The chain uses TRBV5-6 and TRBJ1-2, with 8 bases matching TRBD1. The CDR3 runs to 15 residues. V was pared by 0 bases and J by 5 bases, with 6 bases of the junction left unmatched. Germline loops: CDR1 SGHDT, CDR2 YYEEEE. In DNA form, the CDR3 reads TGTGCCAGCAGCTTGGCGGCAGGGGGCCGGTATGGCTACACCTTC. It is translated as CASSLAAGGRYGYTF.

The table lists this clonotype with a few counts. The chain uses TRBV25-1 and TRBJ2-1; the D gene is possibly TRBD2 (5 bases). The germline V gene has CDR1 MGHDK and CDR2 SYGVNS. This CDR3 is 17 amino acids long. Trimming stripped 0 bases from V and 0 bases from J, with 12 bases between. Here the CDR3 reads CASSEYFPGSSYNEQFF. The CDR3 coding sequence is TGTGCCAGCAGTGAATATTTTCCGGGAAGCTCCTACAATGAGCAGTTCTTC.

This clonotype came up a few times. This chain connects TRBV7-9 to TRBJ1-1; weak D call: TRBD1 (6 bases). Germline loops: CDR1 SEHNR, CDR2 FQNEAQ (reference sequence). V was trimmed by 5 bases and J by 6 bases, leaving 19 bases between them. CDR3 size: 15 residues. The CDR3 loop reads CASSRIQGFGPEAFF. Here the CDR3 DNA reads TGTGCCAGCAGCCGCATACAGGGTTTCGGCCCTGAAGCTTTCTTT.

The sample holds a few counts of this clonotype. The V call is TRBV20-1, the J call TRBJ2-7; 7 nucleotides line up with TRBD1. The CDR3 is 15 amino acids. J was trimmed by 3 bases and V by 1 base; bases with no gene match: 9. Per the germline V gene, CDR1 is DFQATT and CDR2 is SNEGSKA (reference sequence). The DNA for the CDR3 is TGCAGTGCTAGAGGAACAGGGGCCCTTCTCTACGAGCAGTACTTC. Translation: CSARGTGALLYEQYF.

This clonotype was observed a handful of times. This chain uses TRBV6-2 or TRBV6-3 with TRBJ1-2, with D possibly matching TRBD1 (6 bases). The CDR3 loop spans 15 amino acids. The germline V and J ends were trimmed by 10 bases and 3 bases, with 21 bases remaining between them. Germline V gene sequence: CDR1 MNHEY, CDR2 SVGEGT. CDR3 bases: TGTGCCACCTGCCGGAGTGGGGGCGAGGACTATGGCTACACCTTC. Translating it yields CATCRSGGEDYGYTF.

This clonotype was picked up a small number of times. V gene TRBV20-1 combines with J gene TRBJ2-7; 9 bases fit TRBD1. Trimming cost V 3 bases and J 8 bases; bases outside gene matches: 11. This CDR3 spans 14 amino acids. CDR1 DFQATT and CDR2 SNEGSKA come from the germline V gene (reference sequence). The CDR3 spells CSASPGTGIVKQYF. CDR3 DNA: TGCAGTGCTAGTCCCGGGACAGGGATTGTCAAGCAGTACTTC.

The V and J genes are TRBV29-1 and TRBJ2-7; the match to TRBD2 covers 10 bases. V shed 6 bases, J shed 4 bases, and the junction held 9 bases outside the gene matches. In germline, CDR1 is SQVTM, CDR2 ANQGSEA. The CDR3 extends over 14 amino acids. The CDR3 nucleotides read TGCAGCGTGGGAGCTAGCGGGAGACGGTACGAGCAGTACTTC. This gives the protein CSVGASGRRYEQYF.

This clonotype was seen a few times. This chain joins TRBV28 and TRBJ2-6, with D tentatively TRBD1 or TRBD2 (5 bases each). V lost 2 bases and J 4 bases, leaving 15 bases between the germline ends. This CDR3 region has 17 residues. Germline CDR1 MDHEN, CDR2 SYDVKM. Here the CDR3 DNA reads TGTGCCAGCAGTTTAAGGGTTCGGGGCACCGGGGCCAACGTCCTGACTTTC. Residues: CASSLRVRGTGANVLTF.

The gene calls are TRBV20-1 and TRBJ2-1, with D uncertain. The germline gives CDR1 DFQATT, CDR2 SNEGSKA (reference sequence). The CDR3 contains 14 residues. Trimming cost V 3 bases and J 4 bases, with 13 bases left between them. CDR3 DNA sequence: TGCAGTGCTAGTATCGGGCCAATTTACAATGAGCAGTTCTTC. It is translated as CSASIGPIYNEQFF.

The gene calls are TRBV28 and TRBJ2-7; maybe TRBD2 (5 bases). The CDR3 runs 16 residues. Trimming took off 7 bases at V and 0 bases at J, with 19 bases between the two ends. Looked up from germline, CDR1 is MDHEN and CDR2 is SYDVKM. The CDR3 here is CASTGIRVPTSYEQYF. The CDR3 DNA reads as TGTGCCAGCACGGGAATACGGGTCCCAACCTCCTACGAGCAGTACTTC.

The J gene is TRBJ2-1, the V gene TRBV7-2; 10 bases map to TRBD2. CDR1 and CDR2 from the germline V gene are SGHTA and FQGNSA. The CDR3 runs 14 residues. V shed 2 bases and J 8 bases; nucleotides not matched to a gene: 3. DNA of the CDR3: TGTGCCAGCAGCTTACTAGCGGGAGAACATGAGCAGTTCTTC. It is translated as CASSLLAGEHEQFF.

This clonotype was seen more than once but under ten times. This CDR3 reads CASSAPTAQPQHF. The DNA for the CDR3 is TGTGCCAGCAGCGCTCCTACCGCTCAGCCCCAGCATTTT. The gene calls are TRBV4-2 and TRBJ1-5; D uncertain. Trimming shortened V by 5 bases and J by 6 bases, and 11 bases separated the two germline ends. This CDR3 has 13 amino acids. The V gene's germline CDR1 is LGHNA and CDR2 YNFKEQ.

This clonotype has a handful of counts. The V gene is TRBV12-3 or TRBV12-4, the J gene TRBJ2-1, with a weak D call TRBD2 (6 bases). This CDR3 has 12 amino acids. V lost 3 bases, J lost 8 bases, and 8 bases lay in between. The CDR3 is CASSFGGYEQFF. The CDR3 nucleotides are TGTGCCAGCAGTTTTGGGGGGTATGAGCAGTTCTTC.

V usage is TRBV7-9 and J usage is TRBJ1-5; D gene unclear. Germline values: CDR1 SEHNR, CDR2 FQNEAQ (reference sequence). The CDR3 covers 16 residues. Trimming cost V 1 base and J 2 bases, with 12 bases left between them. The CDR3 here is CASSLGKFQGNQPQHF. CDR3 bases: TGTGCCAGCAGCTTAGGAAAGTTTCAGGGCAATCAGCCCCAGCATTTT.

As DNA, the CDR3 is TGCAGTGCAATCACCCAGGGGGCTCACCCCTACGAGCAGTACTTC. Its protein is CSAITQGAHPYEQYF. The V gene is TRBV20-1, the J gene TRBJ2-7, with TRBD1 matching 8 bases. The CDR3 is 15 residues long. CDR1 and CDR2 from the germline V gene are DFQATT and SNEGSKA (reference sequence). V shed 6 bases, J shed 2 bases, and the junction held 12 bases outside the gene matches.

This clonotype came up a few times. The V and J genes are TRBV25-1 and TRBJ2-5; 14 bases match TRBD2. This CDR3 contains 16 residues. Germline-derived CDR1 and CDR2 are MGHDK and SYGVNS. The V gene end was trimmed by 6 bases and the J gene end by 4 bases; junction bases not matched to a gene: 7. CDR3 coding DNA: TGTGCCAGCAGCGTCTCCGGGACTAGCGGGAGAGAGACCCAGTACTTC. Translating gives CASSVSGTSGRETQYF.

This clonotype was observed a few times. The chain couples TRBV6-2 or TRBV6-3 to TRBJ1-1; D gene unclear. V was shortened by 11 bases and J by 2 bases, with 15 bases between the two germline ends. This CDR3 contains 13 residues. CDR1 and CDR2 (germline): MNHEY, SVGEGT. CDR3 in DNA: TGTGCCTCCCACAAGTCCTCAAACACTGAAGCTTTCTTT. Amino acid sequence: CASHKSSNTEAFF.

The DNA of the CDR3 is TGCAGTGCTAGTTCGCCCCTCTCCGGCTATGGCTACACCTTC. This codes for CSASSPLSGYGYTF. V gene TRBV20-1 combines with J gene TRBJ1-2; D gene uncertain. Germline V lookup: CDR1 DFQATT, CDR2 SNEGSKA (reference sequence). The CDR3 is 14 residues long. V dropped 3 bases and J dropped 4 bases, with 15 bases sitting between them.

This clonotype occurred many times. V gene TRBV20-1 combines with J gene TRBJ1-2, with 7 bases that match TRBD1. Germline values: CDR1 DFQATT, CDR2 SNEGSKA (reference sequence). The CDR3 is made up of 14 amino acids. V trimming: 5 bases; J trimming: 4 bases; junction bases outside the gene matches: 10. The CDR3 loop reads CSAATGHLSYGYTF. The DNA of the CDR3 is TGCAGTGCTGCGACAGGGCACCTCAGCTATGGCTACACCTTC.